One and the same sample provided the 2 T cell receptor beta chains below, sequenced in a study of T cell repertoires in cytomegalovirus infection. TCRdb called the reads again in MiXCR, with one record for every CDR3 protein. The sample holds 500,000 or so distinct CDR3 sequences; 16% are singletons and the top ten take about 24%. Sequencing input: CD8+ T cells from PBMCs. The receptor source for this set is a human donor in good health (CMV status not recorded). Some clones in this sample may be carry-over from other donors' samples.

The V call is TRBV7-4, the J call TRBJ2-7; TRBD1 matches at 8 bases. Germline V gene lookup returns CDR1 SGHVT and CDR2 SQSDAQ. J was trimmed by 2 bases and V by 4 bases; bases with no gene match: 7. The CDR3 is 15 residues long. The chain's CDR3 is CASSSDRAVAYEQYF. Written as DNA, the CDR3 is TGTGCCAGCAGCTCGGACAGGGCAGTGGCCTACGAGCAGTACTTC.

The chain recombines TRBV6-6 with TRBJ1-5, with 7 positions matching TRBD1. Germline V gives CDR1 MNHNY, CDR2 SVGAGI (reference sequence). The J segment lost 0 bases and the V segment lost 5 bases, leaving 10 bases of the junction unmatched. The CDR3 length is 17 residues. CDR3 residues: CASSGQVRLHSNQPQHF. DNA of the CDR3: TGTGCCAGCAGTGGACAGGTCCGCTTACATAGCAATCAGCCCCAGCATTTT.